What follows are 19 T cell receptor beta chains derived from one specimen sequenced in a study of breast tumors, draining lymph nodes, adjacent tissues (dated by TCRdb to 2016 to 2018). Lymph node samples were obtained from the axillary draining lymph nodes of breast cancer patients. The protocol used for the library was multiplex PCR. The sequencer was an Illumina HiSeq 2000. The raw public reads went through TCRdb reprocessing: fastp at Q25, MiXCR clone calling, in-frame beta chains kept. Identical CDR3 protein sequences are pooled into one entry, listed with their most common genes and DNA. A total of around 140,000 distinct CDR3 sequences appear in this sample, 20% to 25% of them only once. Just over 2.5% of the sample comes from the top ten. Sequenced material: axillary lymph node tissue. These receptors were taken from a female donor with breast cancer. Some clones in this sample may be carry-over from other donors' samples.

This clonotype was seen ten or more times. V is TRBV27 and J is TRBJ2-2, with 8 bases identical to TRBD2. Germline lookup yields CDR1 MNHEY and CDR2 SMNVEV (reference sequence). CDR3 length: 16 amino acids. V lost 5 bases to trimming and J lost 2 bases; unmatched junction nucleotides: 7. The CDR3 region is CASSQEAGVNTGELFF. As DNA, the CDR3 is TGTGCCAGCAGTCAAGAAGCGGGAGTTAACACCGGGGAGCTGTTTTTT.

There are many counts of this clonotype. The chain combines TRBV25-1 with TRBJ2-3, with 8 bases aligning to TRBD2. Germline trimming cut 9 bases from V and 2 bases from J; bases unmatched to any gene: 13. Per germline, CDR1 MGHDK and CDR2 SYGVNS. The CDR3 spans 16 residues. CDR3 amino acids: CARQLRPGGITDTQYF. CDR3 nucleotides: TGTGCCAGACAGTTACGCCCGGGGGGGATCACAGATACGCAGTATTTT.

This clonotype was found many times. This sequence joins TRBV2 and TRBJ2-3; the match to TRBD1 covers 7 bases. Germline lookup yields CDR1 SNHLY and CDR2 FYNNEI. The CDR3 runs 14 residues. The J segment lost 7 bases and the V segment lost 5 bases, leaving 9 bases of the junction unmatched. This chain's CDR3 is CASSPDRAVNTQYF. As DNA, the CDR3 is TGTGCCAGCAGTCCCGACAGGGCAGTAAATACGCAGTATTTT.

This clonotype was seen only a few times. Since a much larger clone is just one base distant, this may be a read error. The V gene is TRBV7-8, the J gene TRBJ2-1; 11 nucleotides match TRBD2. The V gene's germline CDR1 is SGHVS and CDR2 FQNEAQ. The ends lost 5 bases at V and 6 bases at J; junction bases unmatched: 6. The CDR3 length is 15 residues. The CDR3: CASSPGLAVRNEQFF. The CDR3 nucleotides are TGTGCCAGCAGCCCGGGACTAGCGGTACGCAATGAGCAGTTCTTC.

This clonotype was picked up many times. The chain carries TRBV7-3 and TRBJ2-3; possibly TRBD2 for D (5 bases). The CDR3 spans 13 residues. Germline CDR1 reads SGHTA; CDR2 reads FQGTGA. Trimming stripped 5 bases from V and 4 bases from J, with 10 bases between. CDR3 residues: CASSRTRADTQYF. DNA for the CDR3: TGTGCCAGCAGCCGAACTAGAGCAGATACGCAGTATTTT.

This clonotype showed up just a few times. A single base separates this from a much larger clone, so it may be a read error. This sequence joins TRBV20-1 and TRBJ2-7, with 7 nucleotides matching TRBD1. The CDR3 runs to 12 residues. Germline CDR1 reads DFQATT; CDR2 reads SNEGSKA (reference sequence). The chain's CDR3 is CSGGQSLGEQHF. The CDR3 bases are TGCAGTGGGGGACAGTCCTTGGGGGAGCAGCACTTC.

The sample holds many counts of this clonotype. This sequence joins TRBV7-7 and TRBJ2-2; 10 bases map to TRBD2. Germline V gene lookup returns CDR1 SSHAT and CDR2 FNYEAQ (reference sequence). The junction had 7 bases not matched to a gene; V was cut back by 5 bases and J by 7 bases. The CDR3 is 15 amino acids. In DNA, the CDR3 is TGTGCCAGCAGCCCTGGGAGCGGGAGGGGCGGGGAGCTGTTTTTT. Its translation: CASSPGSGRGGELFF.

This clonotype was observed many times. V gene TRBV2 combines with J gene TRBJ2-1; 14 bases are shared with TRBD2. The V gene end was trimmed by 5 bases and the J gene end by 9 bases; junction bases not matched to a gene: 18. The CDR3 extends over 19 amino acids. CDR1 is SNHLY and CDR2 is FYNNEI in the germline V gene. In DNA form, the CDR3 reads TGTGCCAGCAGTTCACACCTTTCGACTAGCGGGAGGGCCGGAGGTGAGCAGTTCTTC. Its protein product is CASSSHLSTSGRAGGEQFF.

Comments on this clonotype: This sequence may be a read error, since a much larger clone differs from it by one base. The V and J genes are TRBV20-1 and TRBJ1-5; no clear D gene. CDR3 length: 15 residues. The V end was cut by 3 bases, the J end by 1 base, with 13 bases between. Per the germline V gene, CDR1 is DFQATT and CDR2 is SNEGSKA (reference sequence). Here the CDR3 DNA reads TGCAGTGCTAGCCGGATAGGGAAAAGCAATCAGCCCCAGCATTTT. As protein: CSASRIGKSNQPQHF.

The V call is TRBV25-1, the J call TRBJ1-5; unclear D gene. The CDR3 is 15 amino acids. The ends were cut back, 3 bases at V and 7 bases at J, with 16 bases in the middle. Germline V CDR1 and CDR2: MGHDK, SYGVNS. CDR3 bases: TGTGCCAGCAGTGATAAGGGAACAGTCGGCCAGCCCCAGCATTTT. Amino acid sequence: CASSDKGTVGQPQHF. The whole variable domain, filled in from reference TRBV25-1 and TRBJ1-5, reads EADIYQTPRYLVIGTGKKITLECSQTMGHDKMYWYQQDPGMELHLIHYSYGVNSTEKGDLSSESTVSRIRTEHFPLTLESARPSHTSQYLCASSDKGTVGQPQHFGDGTRLSIL.

This clonotype was seen at least ten times. The chain couples TRBV4-3 to TRBJ2-1; tentatively, D is TRBD1 (6 bases). Trimming took off 4 bases at V and 1 base at J, with 17 bases between the two ends. Germline values: CDR1 LGHNA, CDR2 YSLEER. The CDR3 has 17 residues. Here the CDR3 DNA reads TGCGCCAGCAGCCGAGCCACAGGGCACGAGTCCTACAATGAGCAGTTCTTC. It yields the protein CASSRATGHESYNEQFF.

This clonotype was recorded at least ten times. The rearrangement uses TRBV18 and TRBJ2-1; a possible D gene is TRBD1 (6 bases). This CDR3 has 13 residues. Germline V CDR1 and CDR2: KGHSH, LQKENI. Deletions cut 5 bases from V and 7 bases from J, with 12 bases between. For the CDR3, the DNA is TGTGCCAGCTCAGGGATCGGACAGAATGAGCAGTTCTTC. This gives the protein CASSGIGQNEQFF.

At least ten counts were recorded for this clonotype. The chain carries TRBV14 and TRBJ2-5, with 8 nucleotides matching TRBD1. The CDR3 runs 15 residues. V lost 4 bases to trimming and J lost 5 bases; unmatched junction nucleotides: 9. The V gene's germline CDR1 is SGHDN and CDR2 FVKESK. CDR3 coding DNA: TGTGCCAGCAGCCCGTGGACAGGGAGGTTGGAGACCCAGTACTTC. As protein: CASSPWTGRLETQYF.

Regarding this clonotype: One junction end disagrees with the germline gene, perhaps due to a read error. The chain recombines TRBV6-2 or TRBV6-3 with TRBJ2-7, with 11 bases fitting TRBD2. This CDR3 has 15 residues. The V gene's germline CDR1 is MNHEY and CDR2 SVGEGT. The CDR3 coding sequence is TGTGCCTGCAGTACAACTAGCGGGAGCTCCTACGAGCAGTACTTC. Amino acid sequence: CACSTTSGSSYEQYF.

As regards this clonotype: A read error may be the cause here, since a much bigger clone is one base away. V is TRBV10-3 and J is TRBJ1-2; 10 bases align to TRBD1. V lost 10 bases, J lost 2 bases, and 4 bases stayed unmatched. The germline gives CDR1 ENHRY, CDR2 SYGVKD. The CDR3 runs 13 residues. The CDR3 DNA follows: TGTGCCACCAGACAGGGGGCAAACTATGGCTACACCTTC. Translated, it gives CATRQGANYGYTF.

This clonotype was observed at least ten times. The chain has TRBV7-6 and TRBJ1-3, with D unresolved. Trimming shortened V by 1 base and J by 0 bases, and 10 bases separated the two germline ends. Per the germline V gene, CDR1 is SGHVS and CDR2 is FNYEAQ. The CDR3 covers 16 residues. CDR3 DNA: TGTGCCAGCAGCTTAGTGGGCAGGCGCTCTGGAAACACCATATATTTT. Amino acids: CASSLVGRRSGNTIYF.

This clonotype appeared many times. V and J are TRBV6-6 and TRBJ2-1; TRBD1 agrees at 8 bases. Germline loops: CDR1 MNHNY, CDR2 SVGAGI (reference sequence). CDR3 size: 15 residues. The V gene end was trimmed by 5 bases and the J gene end by 4 bases; junction bases not matched to a gene: 7. In DNA form, the CDR3 reads TGTGCCAGCAGTCACCAACAGGGGGTTTACAATGAGCAGTTCTTC. Its protein product is CASSHQQGVYNEQFF.

This clonotype was detected ten times or more. The chain employs TRBV10-1 and TRBJ2-5; D unresolved. Trimming took 3 bases from V and 1 from J, leaving 9 bases between them. This CDR3 has 14 amino acids. In germline, CDR1 is WNHNN, CDR2 SYGVQD (reference sequence). CDR3: CASSDPRSQETQYF. In nucleotides, the CDR3 is TGCGCCAGCAGTGACCCTAGGTCCCAAGAGACCCAGTACTTC.

The chain is built from TRBV13 and TRBJ2-2, with 9 bases aligning to TRBD2. The CDR3 spans 15 residues. Germline V gene sequence: CDR1 PRHDT, CDR2 FYEKMQ (reference sequence). The trim removed 2 bases at V and 6 bases at J, leaving 4 bases unmatched. CDR3 DNA: TGTGCCAGCAGCTTACTTAGCGGGAGAGCCGGGGAGCTGTTTTTT. The encoded protein is CASSLLSGRAGELFF.